This entry lists 30 T cell receptor beta chains sequenced from one sample in a study of beta chain features in type 1 diabetes. Study-wide points: Among patients with Type 1 diabetes, TCRB CDR3s were moderately but significantly shorter in every one of the four CD4+ subsets.

The entirety of the isolated RNA underwent reverse transcription, so expressed TCRB transcripts were sequenced. Clones were sequenced by immunoSEQ multiplex PCR, and TCRdb holds only the in-frame ones, with some missing. The profile covers 160,000 or so clones, with 8% to 9.5% appearing a single time and 0.54% taken by the ten largest. Their recognized antigens are unknown. Source material: central memory CD4+ T cells from blood. The source of these receptors is a woman aged 18 to 35 with type 1 diabetes.

The rearrangement links TRBV9 to TRBJ2-7; 7 bases agree with TRBD1. Trimming took 5 bases from V and 0 from J; bases not matched to a gene: 5. Germline V gene sequence: CDR1 SGDLS, CDR2 YYNGEE. The CDR3 is made up of 14 amino acids. CDR3 protein: CASSTDRSSYEQYF. The CDR3 nucleotides are TGTGCCAGCAGTACGGACAGGTCCTCCTACGAGCAGTACTTC.

This clone was observed a handful of times. This chain's CDR3 is CSVEFNLETQYF. The DNA of the CDR3 is TGCAGCGTTGAATTTAATTTAGAGACCCAGTACTTC. This chain joins TRBV29-1 and TRBJ2-5; D is ambiguous. The V end was cut by 2 bases, the J end by 4 bases, with 8 bases between. Germline V gene data show CDR1 as SQVTM and CDR2 as ANQGSEA. The CDR3 totals 12 residues.

The gene calls are TRBV7-7 and TRBJ2-1; 9 positions match TRBD2. Germline loops: CDR1 SSHAT, CDR2 FNYEAQ (reference sequence). The CDR3 spans 16 residues. Trimming at V came to 5 bases and at J to 7 bases, leaving 12 bases not matched to a gene. CDR3 sequence: CASSPVRPSGENEQFF. In DNA, the CDR3 is TGTGCCAGCAGCCCGGTCCGCCCTAGCGGGGAAAATGAGCAGTTCTTC.

The table lists this clone with a few counts. The J gene is TRBJ2-7, the V gene TRBV19, with a possible D match to TRBD2 (5 bases). Trimming took 2 bases from V and 3 from J, leaving 11 bases between them. Germline V gene lookup returns CDR1 LNHDA and CDR2 SQIVND (reference sequence). The CDR3 runs 14 residues. The CDR3 DNA reads as TGTGCCAGTAGTATATCTTACGGGATCTACGAGCAGTACTTC. Its translation: CASSISYGIYEQYF.

This chain links TRBV30 with TRBJ1-2; D is unresolved. From germline, CDR1 is GTSNPN and CDR2 SVGIG (reference sequence). V lost 4 bases and J lost 6, with 15 bases in between. The CDR3 runs 13 residues. CDR3 in amino acids: CAWKPQAVNGYTF. The CDR3 DNA is TGTGCCTGGAAGCCCCAGGCTGTAAATGGCTACACCTTC.

This clone has a handful of counts. This chain links TRBV10-3 with TRBJ2-7, with D possibly being TRBD1 (6 bases). V dropped 10 bases and J dropped 2 bases, with 15 bases sitting between them. The CDR3 runs to 13 residues. Looked up from germline, CDR1 is ENHRY and CDR2 is SYGVKD. This chain's CDR3 is CATSQQGTYEQYF. The CDR3 coding sequence is TGTGCCACCAGCCAACAGGGCACCTACGAGCAGTACTTC.

In this sample, this clone turned up a few times. The chain has TRBV11-2 and TRBJ2-2; D is perhaps TRBD2 (6 bases). This CDR3 is built from 14 residues. Germline V gene sequence: CDR1 SGHAT, CDR2 FQNNGV. V dropped 1 base and J dropped 5 bases, with 8 bases sitting between them. The CDR3 DNA sequence: TGTGCCAGCAGCTTAGGGCTAGCGACCGGGGAGCTGTTTTTT. Amino acids: CASSLGLATGELFF.

The chain uses TRBV6-5 and TRBJ1-2, with D unclear. The CDR3 is 15 amino acids. Germline V lookup: CDR1 MNHEY, CDR2 SVGAGI. V lost 0 bases and J lost 2, with 10 bases in between. The CDR3 DNA sequence: TGTGCCAGCAGTTACTCGATTGTGGGCAACTATGGCTACACCTTC. This sequence encodes CASSYSIVGNYGYTF.

This chain connects TRBV6-5 to TRBJ2-3, with 9 bases lining up with TRBD1. The trim removed 2 bases at V and 6 bases at J, leaving 9 bases unmatched. The CDR3 runs to 16 residues. CDR1 and CDR2 (germline): MNHEY, SVGAGI. CDR3 sequence reads: CASSYLRGTGPDTQYF. CDR3 bases: TGTGCCAGCAGTTACCTCCGGGGGACAGGGCCTGATACGCAGTATTTT.

The rearrangement links TRBV11-3 to TRBJ2-3; TRBD2 agrees at 11 bases. The V gene end was trimmed by 5 bases and the J gene end by 5 bases; junction bases not matched to a gene: 9. CDR3 size: 16 residues. Germline lookup yields CDR1 SGHNT and CDR2 YENEEA. The CDR3 spells CASSPRRTSGGDTQYF. The CDR3 DNA reads TGTGCCAGCAGCCCCCGCCGAACTAGCGGGGGAGATACGCAGTATTTT.

The gene calls are TRBV4-3 and TRBJ2-6; D may be TRBD1 (6 bases). The V gene lost 1 base and the J gene lost 1 base, with 11 bases spanning the gap. CDR3 length equals 17 residues. CDR1 is LGHNA and CDR2 is YSLEER in the germline V gene. CDR3 region: CASSQVYQGSGANVLTF. The CDR3 region has the DNA TGCGCCAGCAGCCAAGTCTACCAGGGGTCTGGGGCCAACGTCCTGACTTTC.

The rearrangement joins TRBV7-9 to TRBJ1-2, with TRBD1 matching 10 bases. In germline, CDR1 is SEHNR, CDR2 FQNEAQ (reference sequence). The length of the CDR3 is 14 residues. The junction had 4 bases not matched to a gene; V was cut back by 4 bases and J by 5 bases. CDR3: CASSSGTGEYGYTF. Here the CDR3 DNA reads TGTGCCAGCAGCTCGGGGACAGGGGAGTATGGCTACACCTTC.

This clone came up a few times. This rearrangement joins TRBV30 to TRBJ2-3; D is possibly TRBD2 (6 bases). The CDR3 is 14 residues long. V lost 3 bases to trimming and J lost 2 bases, with 12 bases between them. Germline loops: CDR1 GTSNPN, CDR2 SVGIG (reference sequence). The CDR3 coding sequence is TGTGCCTGGAGGGGTTGGGGGGACACAGATACGCAGTATTTT. It yields the protein CAWRGWGDTDTQYF.

The sample holds a few counts of this clone. This CDR3 is also generated by other DNA sequences in the sample. The CDR3 is CSVTRGSYEQYF. In nucleotides, the CDR3 is TGCAGCGTTACCAGGGGCTCCTACGAGCAGTACTTC. J is TRBJ2-7 and V is TRBV29-1; possible D gene TRBD1, 6 bases. Germline-derived CDR1 and CDR2 are SQVTM and ANQGSEA. The germline V and J ends were trimmed by 5 bases and 0 bases, with 8 bases remaining between them. This CDR3 has 12 amino acids.

The chain has TRBV11-3 and TRBJ2-2; 7 bases match TRBD1. The CDR3 loop spans 16 amino acids. CDR1 SGHNT and CDR2 YENEEA come from the germline V gene. Unmatched junction bases numbered 7, after V lost 5 bases and J lost 1 base. The CDR3: CASSQAGTVNTGELFF. CDR3 DNA sequence: TGTGCCAGCAGCCAAGCCGGGACAGTGAACACCGGGGAGCTGTTTTTT. The full variable domain, completed using reference TRBV11-3 and TRBJ2-2, is EAGVVQSPRYKIIEKKQPVAFWCNPISGHNTLYWYLQNLGQGPELLIRYENEEAVDDSQLPKDRFSAERLKGVDSTLKIQPAELGDSAVYLCASSQAGTVNTGELFFGEGSRLTVL.

This clone was observed a handful of times. The chain carries TRBV28 and TRBJ2-7, with 7 bases aligning to TRBD1. Trimming at V came to 2 bases and at J to 2 bases, leaving 6 bases not matched to a gene. Germline values: CDR1 MDHEN, CDR2 SYDVKM. The CDR3 is 15 residues long. The CDR3 nucleotides are TGTGCCAGCAGTTTAGGAGGCGGACAGGCCTACGAGCAGTACTTC. Its protein is CASSLGGGQAYEQYF.

The chain joins TRBV10-3 to TRBJ2-1, with a weak D call TRBD1 (5 bases). CDR1 and CDR2 from the germline V gene are ENHRY and SYGVKD. The ends were cut back, 0 bases at V and 7 bases at J, with 7 bases in the middle. The CDR3 loop spans 13 amino acids. CDR3 region: CAISESRANEQFF. As DNA, the CDR3 is TGTGCCATCAGTGAGTCCAGGGCGAATGAGCAGTTCTTC.

This clone appeared a few times. The rearrangement joins TRBV12-5 to TRBJ2-5; D remains unclear. The length of the CDR3 is 13 residues. Trimming cost V 1 base and J 5 bases, with 8 bases left between them. The V gene's germline CDR1 is LGHNT and CDR2 FRNRAP. This CDR3 is CASGLARAETQYF. Here the CDR3 DNA reads TGTGCTAGTGGTTTGGCTAGAGCGGAGACCCAGTACTTC.

The V call is TRBV7-9, the J call TRBJ2-7; 9 nucleotides agree with TRBD1. The ends lost 6 bases at V and 6 bases at J; junction bases unmatched: 9. The CDR3 consists of 14 residues. Germline V gene sequence: CDR1 SEHNR, CDR2 FQNEAQ (reference sequence). CDR3 amino acids: CASRNRDRASEQYF. The CDR3 nucleotides read TGTGCCAGCAGAAACCGGGACAGGGCCAGCGAGCAGTACTTC.

This clone turned up a few times. This sequence joins TRBV4-3 and TRBJ2-2; 7 nucleotides line up with TRBD2. The germline CDR1 and CDR2 sequences are LGHNA and YSLEER. The V gene end was trimmed by 2 bases and the J gene end by 7 bases; junction bases not matched to a gene: 10. The CDR3 has 16 residues. The CDR3 loop reads CASSQHTGTTGGELFF. The CDR3 DNA reads as TGCGCCAGCAGCCAACACACCGGGACTACGGGCGGGGAGCTGTTTTTT.

The rearrangement links TRBV5-6 to TRBJ2-2; TRBD2 agrees at 7 bases. From germline, CDR1 is SGHDT and CDR2 YYEEEE. This CDR3 contains 14 residues. V lost 2 bases and J lost 4; bases outside the gene matches: 2. CDR3 amino acids: CASSFREGTGELFF. DNA for the CDR3: TGTGCCAGCAGCTTCAGGGAGGGCACCGGGGAGCTGTTTTTT.

This rearrangement joins TRBV4-3 to TRBJ2-7, with TRBD1 matching 8 bases. Germline V lookup: CDR1 LGHNA, CDR2 YSLEER. The CDR3 spans 16 residues. V shed 1 base and J 3 bases; nucleotides not matched to a gene: 8. The CDR3 sequence is CASSQALGQGDYEQYF. As DNA, the CDR3 is TGCGCCAGCAGCCAAGCACTCGGACAGGGCGACTACGAGCAGTACTTC.

A few counts support this clone. The chain links TRBV2 to TRBJ1-2, with TRBD1 matching over 12 bases. This CDR3 has 14 amino acids. In germline, CDR1 is SNHLY, CDR2 FYNNEI. The J segment lost 7 bases and the V segment lost 7 bases, leaving 7 bases of the junction unmatched. The CDR3 DNA is TGTGCCAGCAATACCGGGACAGGGGGCTTTGGCTACACCTTC. The encoded protein is CASNTGTGGFGYTF.

This clone has a handful of counts. The chain has TRBV4-3 and TRBJ1-5, with no clear D. Germline V gives CDR1 LGHNA, CDR2 YSLEER. This CDR3 is 15 amino acids long. Deletions cut 2 bases from V and 2 bases from J, with 10 bases between. CDR3 protein: CASSQSRSGNQPQHF. Here the CDR3 DNA reads TGCGCCAGCAGCCAAAGTCGCTCGGGCAATCAGCCCCAGCATTTT.

V is TRBV15 and J is TRBJ1-6; 7 nucleotides line up with TRBD1. The CDR3 is made up of 15 amino acids. Germline V CDR1 and CDR2: LNHNV, YYDKDF (reference sequence). V shed 0 bases and J 9 bases; nucleotides not matched to a gene: 5. CDR3 residues: CATSRDRRQGSPLHF. DNA for the CDR3: TGTGCCACCAGCAGAGATCGGAGACAGGGTTCACCCCTCCACTTT.

The genes are TRBV4-3 and TRBJ2-5; D might be TRBD1 (6 bases). Near its end, the DNA agrees better with TRBJ2-7, so the J call may be wrong. CDR1 and CDR2 from the germline V gene are LGHNA and YSLEER. The CDR3 loop spans 15 amino acids. Here the CDR3 reads CASSSEGRRGYEQYF. The CDR3 coding sequence is TGCGCCAGCAGCTCTGAGGGGCGCAGGGGCTACGAGCAGTACTTC.

The V gene is TRBV11-3, the J gene TRBJ2-7, with TRBD2 as a possible D gene (5 bases). CDR3 size: 15 residues. Germline CDR1 and CDR2: SGHNT and YENEEA. Between the trimmed V and J ends, which lost 3 bases and 2 bases, there was a span of 14 bases. For the CDR3, the DNA is TGTGCCAGCAGCTTCAGCGGAGCATTCCCCTACGAGCAGTACTTC. Translating gives CASSFSGAFPYEQYF.

This clone was recorded a few times. V and J are TRBV30 and TRBJ1-2; TRBD1 matches 9 bases. CDR1 GTSNPN and CDR2 SVGIG come from the germline V gene (reference sequence). Trimming removed 4 bases from V and 3 bases from J; junction bases left unmatched: 12. This CDR3 is 16 amino acids long. In DNA, the CDR3 is TGTGCCTGGATCACCGGGAATACAGGGGGCCACTATGGCTACACCTTC. It is translated as CAWITGNTGGHYGYTF.

This rearrangement joins TRBV14 to TRBJ2-3; TRBD2 matches at 8 bases. The length of the CDR3 is 17 residues. CDR1 is SGHDN and CDR2 is FVKESK in the germline V gene. With 4 bases clipped from V and 1 base from J, the junction kept 10 bases outside the gene matches. DNA for the CDR3: TGTGCCAGCAGCCCGCATTTAGGGCGGGGGGGCACAGATACGCAGTATTTT. Translated: CASSPHLGRGGTDTQYF.

The table lists this clone with a few counts. The chain uses TRBV28 and TRBJ2-7, with a weak D call TRBD1 (6 bases). Germline CDR1 is MDHEN and CDR2 is SYDVKM. Deletions cut 6 bases from V and 3 bases from J, with 15 bases between. This CDR3 is 14 amino acids long. The CDR3 nucleotides read TGTGCCAGCAGCCCTCTACAGGGCGGCTACGAGCAGTACTTC. The encoded protein is CASSPLQGGYEQYF.